This T cell receptor (beta chain) was profiled in a study of Graves' ophthalmopathy and Graves' hyperthyroidism. Whole-study context: Blood was drawn at initial diagnosis, before any treatment.

RNA transcripts were the source from which TCR beta CDR3 regions were amplified. Scientists carried out first-round RT-PCR using HTBI primers and then a second-round multiplex PCR. TCRdb recomputed calls from the multiplex PCR reads with MiXCR, one row per CDR3 protein. The profile covers 500,000 to 800,000 distinct CDR3 sequences, with about two fifths appearing a single time and over 2.5% taken by the ten largest. Concerning this clonotype itself: This CDR3 is missing its conserved last phenylalanine or tryptophan, likely due to a read error.

CDR1 SGHDN and CDR2 FVKESK come from the germline V gene. This CDR3 is 14 amino acids long. With 3 bases removed from V and 2 bases from J, the gap between germline ends came to 10 bases. The sample comprised peripheral blood. This clonotype was obtained from an adult man with Graves' ophthalmopathy. The chain has TRBV14 and TRBJ1-1; possible D gene TRBD1, 5 bases. CDR3 in amino acids: CASSHRGHNTEAFL. CDR3 nucleotides: TGTGCCAGCAGCCACAGAGGACATAACACTGAAGCTTTCCTT.